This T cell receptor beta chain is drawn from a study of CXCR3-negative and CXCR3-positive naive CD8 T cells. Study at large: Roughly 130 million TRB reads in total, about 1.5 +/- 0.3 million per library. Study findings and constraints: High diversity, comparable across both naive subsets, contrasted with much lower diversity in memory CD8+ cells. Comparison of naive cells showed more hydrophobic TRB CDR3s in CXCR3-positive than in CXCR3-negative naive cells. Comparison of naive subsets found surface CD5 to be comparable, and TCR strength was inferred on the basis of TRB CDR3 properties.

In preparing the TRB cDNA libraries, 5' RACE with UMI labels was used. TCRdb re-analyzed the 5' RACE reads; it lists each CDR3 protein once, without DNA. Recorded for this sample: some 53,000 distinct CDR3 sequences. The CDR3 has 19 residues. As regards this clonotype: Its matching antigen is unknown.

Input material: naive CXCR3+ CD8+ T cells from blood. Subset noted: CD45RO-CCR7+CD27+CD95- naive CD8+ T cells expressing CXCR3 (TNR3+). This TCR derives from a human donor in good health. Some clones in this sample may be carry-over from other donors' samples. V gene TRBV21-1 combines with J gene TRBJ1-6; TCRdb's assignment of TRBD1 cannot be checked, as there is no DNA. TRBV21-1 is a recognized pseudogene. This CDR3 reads CASSKDPPTTGQDNSPLHF.